This TCR beta chain was found in a study of tumor-infiltrating lymphocytes in localized non-small cell lung cancer. Produced via immunoSEQ multiplex PCR; TCRdb's table is partial and in-frame only. Among about 10,000 clones, 65% to 85% were seen once, and the ten largest hold roughly 17%. V dropped 0 bases and J dropped 2 bases, with 20 bases sitting between them. From germline, CDR1 is SNHLY and CDR2 FYNNEI. This CDR3 region has 18 residues. Points on this clone: Antigen unknown.

Study observations and caveats: Higher tumor T cell infiltration than in uninvolved lung was supported by TCRbeta sequencing. Different pieces of the same tissue went to different assays, confounding technical variation with intratumor heterogeneity.

The sequence derives from a human donor with non-small cell lung cancer. The chain employs TRBV2 and TRBJ2-7, with D maybe TRBD1 (5 bases). Source material: uninvolved lung tissue not adjacent to the tumor. The CDR3 here is CASSEALQGPSLPYEQYF. CDR3 nucleotide sequence: TGTGCCAGCAGTGAAGCGCTTCAGGGCCCCTCTCTTCCCTACGAGCAGTACTTC.